The T cell receptor (beta chain) under discussion was sequenced for a study of blood T cell repertoires in COVID-19 (dated by TCRdb to the early 2020s). About the study as a whole: Collaborator samples came from the United States, Italy and Spain and covered acute and convalescent phases of COVID-19. The repertoires were released in a freely available public database intended as a resource for research on the immune response to SARS-CoV-2. Samples came from the ongoing ImmuneRACE study (first 160 participants) plus 1,254 subjects from 6 global collaborators. Subjects who had been exposed to COVID-19, were actively infected with it, or had recovered from it provided the deeply sampled blood TCRbeta repertoires that made up the dataset. Where HLA class I and class II types were available, the types were taken from metadata supplied by the sample provider, not from assay-based typing. The material from the prospective study consisted of cDNA or gDNA derived from T cells, B-cell-depleted T cells, or PBMCs. A de-identified subject ID, COVID-19 status, age in years and sex were almost always included in the sample metadata. What the work shows at the level of the full study, not this receptor alone: The amount of clinical and demographic metadata varied by source and participant and was provided uncurated.

The collaborating institutions used their own protocols to collect whole blood in K2EDTA tubes. For TCRbeta analysis, collaborators shipped samples in one of three forms: frozen whole blood, isolated PBMCs, or DNA extracted from either of those sample types. A note on this clone: Its antigen target is currently unknown. No much larger clonotype is one base removed from it; base qualities were not supplied.

TCRbeta CDR3 regions were amplified from genomic DNA using the immunoSEQ Assay, a bias-controlled multiplex PCR. In the authors' own workflow: Within the assay, amplification of reference gene primers was used to estimate how many nucleated cells each sample contained. Sequence reads were collapsed and filtered to measure the absolute abundance of every unique TCRbeta CDR3 rearrangement. Productive Simpson clonality was computed per sample as the square root of Simpson's diversity index over productive rearrangements. Imported from immuneACCESS, the table was reduced by TCRdb to in-frame sequences with V and J called. These copies leave out some clones; in studies compared against another copy, an unresolved V gene accounts for under half, and the cause of the remainder is not known. V, J and clone size are those of that table, while D and trimming were read from the DNA. The sample table contains fewer than 150,000 clones; only one count was recorded for approximately 89% of them. The ten most abundant clones make up 3.6% of the sample.

V was cut back by 6 bases and J by 3 bases, leaving a gap of 15 bases between them. From a lookup of the germline V gene, CDR1 and CDR2 are MDHEN and SYDVKM. From cysteine to phenylalanine, the CDR3 is 15 amino acids long. The retained sequence is limited to the CDR3, 45 bases, with the frame set at the first base. The rearrangement combines TRBV28 with TRBJ1-5; the D gene remains uncertain. The sample comprised peripheral blood. The TCR originated in a woman in her sixties with acute or convalescent COVID-19. The CDR3 corresponds to CASSQPPGINQPQHF. The DNA reads TGTGCCAGCAGCCAACCTCCAGGTATCAATCAGCCCCAGCATTTT.